This T cell receptor beta chain is from a study of vaccination effects on CD4 cells after COVID-19. The wider study: Expansion with viral peptide pools was applied to antigen-specific CD4+ T cells by the ViraFEST assay prior to sequencing.

On roughly day 10 of culture, CD4+ T cells were separated out. Participants were given two doses of BNT162b2 or mRNA-1273 vaccine. All vaccine recipients tested negative for nucleocapsid antibodies and had never contracted SARS-CoV-2 infection. Details on this clone: Its specificity is unknown.

Here immunoSEQ multiplex PCR was the method, and the copy in TCRdb shows in-frame clones only, minus some. The sample holds about 66,000 clones, over 75% seen once. Germline assignment: CDR1 SGHDT and CDR2 YYEEEE. The CDR3 contains 15 residues. V was shortened by 3 bases and J by 4 bases, with 14 bases between the two germline ends. This sample comprised CD4+ T cells from PBMCs cultured without peptide, obtained after COVID-19 vaccination. The TCR originated in a human donor who received a COVID-19 vaccine. J is TRBJ1-3 and V is TRBV5-6; tentatively, D is TRBD1 (6 bases). The CDR3 DNA reads as TGTGCCAGCAGCTCGCAAGGGGGAATCGGAAACACCATATATTTT. Translating gives CASSSQGGIGNTIYF.